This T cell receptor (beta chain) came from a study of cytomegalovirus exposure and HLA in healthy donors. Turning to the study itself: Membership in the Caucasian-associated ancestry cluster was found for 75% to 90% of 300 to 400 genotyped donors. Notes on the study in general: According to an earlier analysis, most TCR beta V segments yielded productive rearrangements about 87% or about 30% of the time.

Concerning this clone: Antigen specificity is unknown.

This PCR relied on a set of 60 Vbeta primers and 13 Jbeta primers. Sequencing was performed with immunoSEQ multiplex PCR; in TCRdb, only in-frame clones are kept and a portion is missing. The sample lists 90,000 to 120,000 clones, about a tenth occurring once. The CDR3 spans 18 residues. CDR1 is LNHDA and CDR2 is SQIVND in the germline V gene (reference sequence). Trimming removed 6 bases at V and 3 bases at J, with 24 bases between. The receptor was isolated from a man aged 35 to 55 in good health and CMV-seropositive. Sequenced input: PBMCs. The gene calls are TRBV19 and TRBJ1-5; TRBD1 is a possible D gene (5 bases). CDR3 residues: CASRTRGGFGGDNQPQHF. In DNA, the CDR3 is TGTGCCAGTAGGACACGCGGAGGTTTCGGAGGGGACAATCAGCCCCAGCATTTT.